This is a list of T cell receptor beta chains from one sample in a study of T cell responses to AZD1222 COVID-19 vaccine. Profiled with immunoSEQ multiplex PCR; TCRdb holds only in-frame clones, not every one. The profile shows 75,000 to 100,000 clones, approximately 88% of them singletons. The input for sequencing was peripheral blood, taken on day 0 of AZD1222 vaccination. These receptors were taken from an adult in good health. The CDR3 runs from the conserved cysteine through the conserved F or W. The D gene is left open where the match is weak. The listing skips clone size in some rows; elsewhere it reads once, few, many or a size class.

abundance	j_gene	d_gene	v_gene	CDR3aa	CDR3nt
once	TRBJ1-1	NA	TRBV28	CASVFSGPPGTEAFF	TGTGCCAGCGTATTCTCCGGGCCCCCCGGGACTGAAGCTTTCTTT
NA	TRBJ2-2	NA	TRBV10-2	CASKGDTTGELFF	TGCGCCAGCAAGGGCGACACTACCGGGGAGCTGTTTTTT
NA	TRBJ1-4	NA	TRBV10-3	CAISDPDEKLFF	TGTGCCATCAGTGATCCGGATGAAAAACTGTTTTTT
NA	TRBJ1-1	NA	TRBV6-5	CASSYSGAVNTEAFF	TGTGCCAGCAGTTACTCGGGGGCGGTGAACACTGAAGCTTTCTTT
NA	TRBJ2-7	TRBD2	TRBV28	CASRPNGRSTYEQYF	TGTGCCAGCAGACCCAACGGGAGGAGCACCTACGAGCAGTACTTC
NA	TRBJ2-1	NA	TRBV27	CASSPRVPSSYNEQFF	TGTGCCAGCAGTCCCAGGGTTCCGAGCTCCTACAATGAGCAGTTCTTC
NA	TRBJ1-2	NA	TRBV18	CASSPGTGFYGYTF	TGTGCCAGCTCACCAGGCACGGGATTCTATGGCTACACCTTC
NA	TRBJ2-7	TRBD1	TRBV9	CASSLGQGANEQYF	TGTGCCAGCAGCTTAGGACAGGGGGCCAACGAGCAGTACTTC
NA	TRBJ2-7	NA	TRBV29-1	CSVGKGSLYEQYF	TGCAGCGTTGGTAAGGGGTCCCTCTACGAGCAGTACTTC
NA	TRBJ2-1	NA	TRBV19	CASSWLNEQFF	TGTGCCAGTAGTTGGCTCAATGAGCAGTTCTTC
NA	TRBJ2-5	NA	TRBV7-3	CASSLLRSSVETQYF	TGTGCCAGCAGCTTATTACGGAGTTCCGTGGAGACCCAGTACTTC
few	TRBJ2-1	NA	TRBV3-1/TRBV3-2	CASSTGTASNYNEQFF	TGTGCCAGCAGCACCGGGACGGCCTCCAATTACAATGAGCAGTTCTTC
few	TRBJ1-5	NA	TRBV27	CASSLRHPAINQPQHF	TGTGCCAGCAGTTTAAGACACCCCGCAATCAATCAGCCCCAGCATTTT
NA	TRBJ1-2	NA	TRBV10-1	CASSAQRFYGYTF	TGCGCCAGCAGTGCCCAACGGTTTTATGGCTACACCTTC
NA	TRBJ2-7	NA	TRBV6-4	CASSEGSGAPLYEQYF	TGTGCCAGCAGTGAGGGGTCGGGGGCCCCTCTCTACGAGCAGTACTTC
NA	TRBJ1-2	TRBD1	TRBV10-3	CAIAGTGGEGYTF	TGTGCCATCGCAGGGACAGGAGGAGAGGGCTACACCTTC
NA	TRBJ2-1	TRBD2	TRBV3-1/TRBV3-2	CASSHLSGRTSYNEQFF	TGTGCCAGCAGCCATTTGAGCGGGAGGACCTCCTACAATGAGCAGTTCTTC
few	TRBJ2-2	NA	TRBV27	CASSRKASSASNTGELFF	TGTGCCAGCAGTCGGAAGGCCTCTAGCGCCTCGAACACCGGGGAGCTGTTTTTT
once	TRBJ2-1	TRBD2	TRBV9	CASSVGSLAGKNEQFF	TGTGCCAGCAGCGTAGGGTCACTAGCGGGGAAGAATGAGCAGTTCTTC
once	TRBJ1-4	NA	TRBV27	CASSRVWGEKLFF	TGTGCCAGCAGCCGGGTCTGGGGGGAAAAACTGTTTTTT
few	TRBJ1-5	NA	TRBV23-1	CASSQSTANSNQPQHF	TGCGCCAGCAGTCAATCGACGGCGAATAGCAATCAGCCCCAGCATTTT
NA	TRBJ1-2	NA	TRBV6-5	CASSFGQRNYGYTF	TGTGCCAGCAGTTTCGGACAGCGAAACTATGGCTACACCTTC
NA	TRBJ2-4	TRBD2	TRBV19	CASSLSGTNIQYF	TGTGCCAGTAGTCTTAGCGGGACAAACATTCAGTACTTC
NA	TRBJ2-1	NA	TRBV6-2/TRBV6-3	CASSYASWRSSSYNEQFF	TGTGCCAGCAGTTACGCTTCCTGGCGGTCCAGCTCCTACAATGAGCAGTTCTTC
NA	TRBJ2-1	NA	TRBV6-2/TRBV6-3	CASSYSLSRNEQFF	TGTGCCAGCAGTTACTCGCTGTCGCGGAATGAGCAGTTCTTC
once	TRBJ1-4	TRBD1	TRBV28	CASSLYRGRELFF	TGTGCCAGCAGTTTATATAGGGGGCGAGAACTGTTTTTT
NA	TRBJ1-2	TRBD1	TRBV9	CASSPQLRSGGLVYGYTF	TGTGCCAGCAGCCCACAGCTCCGCTCAGGGGGCTTGGTCTATGGCTACACCTTC
NA	TRBJ2-7	NA	TRBV9	CASSVGDDYEQYF	TGTGCCAGCAGCGTAGGGGATGACTACGAGCAGTACTTC
few	TRBJ2-5	NA	TRBV7-9	CASSSKETQYF	TGTGCCAGCAGCTCTAAAGAGACCCAGTACTTC
NA	TRBJ2-3	NA	TRBV11-3	CASSLDQTGTTDTQYF	TGTGCCAGCAGCTTAGATCAAACAGGGACCACAGATACGCAGTATTTT
once	TRBJ2-3	NA	TRBV7-3	CASSLQGEDTQYF	TGTGCCAGCAGCTTACAAGGGGAAGATACGCAGTATTTT
NA	TRBJ1-5	TRBD1	TRBV6-5	CASSFGPGQNQPQHF	TGTGCCAGCAGTTTCGGACCGGGACAGAATCAGCCCCAGCATTTT
NA	TRBJ1-4	NA	TRBV7-2	CASSATGSTNEKLFF	TGTGCCAGCAGCGCCACAGGGTCTACTAATGAAAAACTGTTTTTT
NA	TRBJ2-7	TRBD1	TRBV29-1	CSVHDRGQNEQYF	TGCAGCGTACACGACAGGGGGCAGAACGAGCAGTACTTC
once	TRBJ1-5	NA	TRBV10-2	CASRGQRQPQHF	TGCGCCAGCAGGGGCCAGAGACAGCCCCAGCATTTT
NA	TRBJ2-5	NA	TRBV19	CASSIGRGDKETQYF	TGTGCCAGTAGTATTGGCAGAGGGGATAAGGAGACCCAGTACTTC
NA	TRBJ1-2	TRBD1	TRBV24-1	CATSDPEGTGGYGYTF	TGTGCCACCAGTGATCCGGAAGGGACAGGTGGCTATGGCTACACCTTC
NA	TRBJ2-2	NA	TRBV30	CAWSVKGGGELFF	TGTGCCTGGAGTGTAAAGGGGGGCGGGGAGCTGTTTTTT
NA	TRBJ1-1	NA	TRBV5-1	CASSLGRHTEAFF	TGCGCCAGCAGCTTGGGGCGACACACTGAAGCTTTCTTT
NA	TRBJ2-7	TRBD1	TRBV5-1	CASSWTFGDRVREQYF	TGCGCCAGCAGCTGGACATTTGGGGACAGGGTAAGGGAGCAGTACTTC
NA	TRBJ2-1	TRBD2	TRBV7-3	CASSPRTSPYNEQFF	TGTGCCAGCAGCCCAAGGACTAGTCCCTACAATGAGCAGTTCTTC
NA	TRBJ1-2	TRBD1	TRBV20-1	CSASHSTLTGNYGYTF	TGCAGTGCTAGTCACTCGACCCTGACAGGGAACTATGGCTACACCTTC
NA	TRBJ2-7	NA	TRBV18	CASSPYGSRNEQYF	TGTGCCAGCTCACCATACGGGAGCAGGAACGAGCAGTACTTC